The source of this T cell receptor (beta chain) is a study of T cell clones after liver transplantation. Study in general: TCRbeta sequencing after a pre-transplant mixed lymphocyte reaction identified graft-donor-reactive clones, later tracked in post-transplant blood. Samples came pre-transplant, pre-randomization before withdrawal, and post-randomization after withdrawal ended. Study outcomes and limitations: A larger donor-reactive than third-party decline suggested partial antigen-specific deletion. Graft donor-reactive T cells may have migrated into the graft rather than being deleted.

This clone occurred many times. The antigen is not known. Germline CDR1 is MNHNS and CDR2 is SASEGT. The length of the CDR3 is 16 residues. The junction had 13 bases not matched to a gene; V was cut back by 4 bases and J by 9 bases. Clones were read by immunoSEQ multiplex PCR, and TCRdb kept only the in-frame ones, dropping some. The sample has over 90,000 clones, under 90% seen once. The V call is TRBV6-1, the J call TRBJ2-7, with 12 bases aligning to TRBD1. The sample in question was CD4+ T cells from blood, obtained about 50 months after liver transplant. This clonotype was obtained from a human patient who received a liver transplant. Some T cells may trace back to the graft donor. CDR3 bases: TGTGCCAGCAGTGCTGCCGGGACAGGGGGCGCTTCCGGGCAGTACTTC. Protein sequence: CASSAAGTGGASGQYF.